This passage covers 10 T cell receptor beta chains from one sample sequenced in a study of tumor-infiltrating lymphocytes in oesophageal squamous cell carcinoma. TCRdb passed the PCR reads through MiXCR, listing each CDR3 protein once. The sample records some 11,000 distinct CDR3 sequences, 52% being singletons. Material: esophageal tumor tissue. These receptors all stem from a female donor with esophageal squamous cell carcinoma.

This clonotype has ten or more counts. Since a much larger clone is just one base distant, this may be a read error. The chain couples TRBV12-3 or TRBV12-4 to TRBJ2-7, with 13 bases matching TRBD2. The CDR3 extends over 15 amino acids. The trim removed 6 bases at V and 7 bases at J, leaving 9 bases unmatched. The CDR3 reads CASSQLAGGPSEQYF. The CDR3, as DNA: TGTGCCAGCAGCCAACTAGCGGGGGGGCCTAGTGAGCAGTACTTC.

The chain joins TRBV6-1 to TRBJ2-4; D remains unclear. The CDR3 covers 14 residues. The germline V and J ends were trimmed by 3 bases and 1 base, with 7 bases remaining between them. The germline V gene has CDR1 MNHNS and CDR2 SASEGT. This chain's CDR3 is CASSDMVAKNIQYF. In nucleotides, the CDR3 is TGTGCCAGCAGTGATATGGTTGCCAAAAACATTCAGTACTTC.

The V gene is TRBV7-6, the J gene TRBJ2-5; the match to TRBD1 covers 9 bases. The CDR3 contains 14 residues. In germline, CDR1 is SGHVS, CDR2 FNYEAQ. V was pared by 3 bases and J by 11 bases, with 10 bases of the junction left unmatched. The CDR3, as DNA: TGTGCCAGCAGCTTGGGGACAGGGATCCATGAGCAGTACTTC. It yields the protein CASSLGTGIHEQYF.

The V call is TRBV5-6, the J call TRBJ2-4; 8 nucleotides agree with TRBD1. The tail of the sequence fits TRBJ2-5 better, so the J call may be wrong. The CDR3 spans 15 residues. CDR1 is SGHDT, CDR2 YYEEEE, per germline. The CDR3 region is CASSFGTGIQETQYF. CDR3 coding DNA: TGTGCCAGCAGCTTCGGGACAGGCATACAAGAGACCCAGTACTTC.

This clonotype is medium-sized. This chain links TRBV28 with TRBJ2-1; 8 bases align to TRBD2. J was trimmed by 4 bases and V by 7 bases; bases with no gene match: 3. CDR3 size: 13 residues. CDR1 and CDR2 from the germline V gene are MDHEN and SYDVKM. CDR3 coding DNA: TGTGCCAGCACCACTAGCGGTTACAATGAGCAGTTCTTC. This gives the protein CASTTSGYNEQFF.

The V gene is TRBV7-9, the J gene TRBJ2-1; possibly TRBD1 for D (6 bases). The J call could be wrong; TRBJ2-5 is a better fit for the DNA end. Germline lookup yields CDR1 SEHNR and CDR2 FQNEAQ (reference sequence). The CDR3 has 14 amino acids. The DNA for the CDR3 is TGTGCCAGCAGCTTGAGGGGGTATCCGGGGACCCAGTACTTC. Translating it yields CASSLRGYPGTQYF.

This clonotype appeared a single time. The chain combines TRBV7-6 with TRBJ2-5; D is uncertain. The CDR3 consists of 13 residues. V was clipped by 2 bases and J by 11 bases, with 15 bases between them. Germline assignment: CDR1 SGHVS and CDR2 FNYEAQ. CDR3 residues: CASSLIFWDTQYF. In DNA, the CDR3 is TGTGCCAGCAGCTTAATCTTCTGGGATACGCAGTACTTC.

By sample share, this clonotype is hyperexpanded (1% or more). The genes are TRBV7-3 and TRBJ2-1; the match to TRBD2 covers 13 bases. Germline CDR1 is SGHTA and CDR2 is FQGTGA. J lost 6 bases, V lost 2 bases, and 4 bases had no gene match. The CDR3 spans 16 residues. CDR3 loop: CASSLSWTSGGNEQFF. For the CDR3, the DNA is TGTGCCAGCAGCTTATCCTGGACTAGCGGGGGCAATGAGCAGTTCTTC.

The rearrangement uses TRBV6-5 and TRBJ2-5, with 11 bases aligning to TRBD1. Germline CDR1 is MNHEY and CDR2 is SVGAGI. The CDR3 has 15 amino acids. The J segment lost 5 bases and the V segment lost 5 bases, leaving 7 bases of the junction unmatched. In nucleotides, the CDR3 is TGTGCCAGCAGTACGGGACAGGGGGTTGCGGAGACCCAGTACTTC. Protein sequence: CASSTGQGVAETQYF.

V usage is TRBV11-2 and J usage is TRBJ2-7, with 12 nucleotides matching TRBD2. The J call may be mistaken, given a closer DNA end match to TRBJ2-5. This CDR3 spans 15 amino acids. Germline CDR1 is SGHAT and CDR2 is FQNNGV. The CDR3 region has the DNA TGTGCCAGCAGCTTGTTGACTAGCGGGAGTGAGACCCAGTACTTC. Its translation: CASSLLTSGSETQYF.